The rows below give T cell receptor beta chains drawn from one sample of a study of T cell responses to AZD1222 COVID-19 vaccine. Some clones are missing from TCRdb's copy, which holds only in-frame ones; the method was immunoSEQ multiplex PCR. The sample carries approximately 140,000 clones, about 95% recorded once. Specimen: peripheral blood, collected on day 0 of AZD1222 vaccination. Receptors originate from an adult in good health. Each CDR3 is given with its conserved first and last residue. A D gene is named only where the DNA matches it firmly.

V gene: TRBV27; D gene: -; J gene: TRBJ1-2; CDR3 length: 14; CDR3 protein: CASFGTSSNYGYTF; CDR3 DNA: TGTGCCAGCTTTGGGACGAGTTCTAACTATGGCTACACCTTC
V gene: TRBV27; D gene: TRBD1; J gene: TRBJ2-2; CDR3 length: 15; CDR3 protein: CASSSGQVNTGELFF; CDR3 DNA: TGTGCCAGCAGTTCCGGACAGGTGAACACCGGGGAGCTGTTTTTT
V gene: TRBV5-1; D gene: -; J gene: TRBJ2-1; CDR3 length: 14; CDR3 protein: CASLEGTGAAEQFF; CDR3 DNA: TGCGCCAGCCTAGAGGGGACTGGGGCGGCGGAGCAGTTCTTC
V gene: TRBV28; D gene: -; J gene: TRBJ2-1; CDR3 length: 19; CDR3 protein: CASSLPRTAGTTNYNEQFF; CDR3 DNA: TGTGCCAGCAGTTTACCCCGGACGGCCGGGACAACGAACTACAATGAGCAGTTCTTC
V gene: TRBV6-1; D gene: -; J gene: TRBJ1-5; CDR3 length: 15; CDR3 protein: CASSELKNSNQPQHF; CDR3 DNA: TGTGCCAGCAGTGAACTGAAAAATAGCAATCAGCCCCAGCATTTT
V gene: TRBV18; D gene: -; J gene: TRBJ1-6; CDR3 length: 19; CDR3 protein: CASSPGGTAGSSYNSPLHF; CDR3 DNA: TGTGCCAGCTCACCAGGTGGTACCGCTGGGAGCTCCTATAATTCACCCCTCCACTTT
V gene: TRBV7-9; D gene: -; J gene: TRBJ2-5; CDR3 length: 12; CDR3 protein: CASRPSQETQYF; CDR3 DNA: TGTGCCAGCCGGCCAAGCCAAGAGACCCAGTACTTC
V gene: TRBV3-1/TRBV3-2; D gene: -; J gene: TRBJ1-5; CDR3 length: 13; CDR3 protein: CASSPDSYQPQHF; CDR3 DNA: TGTGCCAGCAGCCCCGATTCGTATCAGCCCCAGCATTTT
V gene: TRBV2; D gene: TRBD1; J gene: TRBJ1-5; CDR3 length: 16; CDR3 protein: CASSAGGSVGNQPQHF; CDR3 DNA: TGTGCCAGCTCGGCAGGGGGCTCCGTTGGCAATCAGCCCCAGCATTTT
V gene: TRBV7-3; D gene: -; J gene: TRBJ2-1; CDR3 length: 15; CDR3 protein: CASSSWTTSYNEQFF; CDR3 DNA: TGTGCCAGCAGCTCTTGGACCACCTCCTACAATGAGCAGTTCTTC
V gene: TRBV5-1; D gene: -; J gene: TRBJ2-2; CDR3 length: 15; CDR3 protein: CASSLVPGISGELFF; CDR3 DNA: TGCGCCAGCAGCTTGGTTCCAGGGATCTCCGGGGAGCTGTTTTTT
V gene: TRBV6-5; D gene: TRBD1; J gene: TRBJ1-1; CDR3 length: 14; CDR3 protein: CASSEGQESTEAFF; CDR3 DNA: TGTGCCAGCAGCGAGGGACAGGAGAGCACTGAAGCTTTCTTT